Following are 19 T cell receptor beta chains from one sample sequenced in a study of T cells expressing NK-cell markers. From the 5' RACE reads, TCRdb lists one entry per CDR3 protein and no DNA. The sample spans about 150,000 distinct CDR3 sequences; the ten largest clones claim 9% to 15%. What was sequenced was blood T cells: a sorted CD56 or NKG2C T cell subset, CD4+ or CD8+ T cells, or bulk PBMC T cells (not recorded which). These receptor sequences come from a man between 18 and 35 years old in good health.

The rearrangement joins TRBV6-5 to TRBJ1-1. Germline loops: CDR1 MNHEY, CDR2 SVGAGI. This CDR3 is built from 14 residues. CDR3 loop: CASSYDGVNTEAFF.

The rearrangement uses TRBV7-8 and TRBJ2-1; the TRBD1 assignment by TCRdb is unverifiable without DNA. CDR1 and CDR2 from the germline V gene are SGHVS and FQNEAQ. This CDR3 region has 15 residues. The CDR3 protein is CASDRGGQGINEQFF.

This rearrangement joins TRBV20-1 to TRBJ2-3; the TCRdb call, TRBD2, lacks DNA for checking. There are 13 residues in the CDR3. The germline gives CDR1 DFQATT, CDR2 SNEGSKA (reference sequence). The CDR3 loop is CSARDRREGLQYF.

The chain uses TRBV28 and TRBJ2-7; checking the TCRdb D call of TRBD1 is not possible without DNA. Germline CDR1 is MDHEN and CDR2 is SYDVKM. The CDR3 sequence is 14 residues long. Here the CDR3 reads CASRPTGVYYEQYF.

The chain has TRBV23-1 and TRBJ2-5; TCRdb proposes TRBD2, but this gene call is untestable without DNA. TRBV23-1 qualifies as an ORF whose function is uncertain. CDR3 length equals 17 residues. This CDR3 reads CASSQLKGTLGDETQYF.

The chain combines TRBV6-1 with TRBJ2-1; TCRdb proposes TRBD2, but this gene call is untestable without DNA. Germline V gene data show CDR1 as MNHNS and CDR2 as SASEGT. The length of the CDR3 is 15 residues. The CDR3 loop reads CASSPSGSPGNEQFF.

The chain carries TRBV4-3 and TRBJ2-2; TCRdb picks TRBD2, but there is no DNA to check that call. The V gene's germline CDR1 is LGHNA and CDR2 YSLEER. The CDR3 has 17 residues. CDR3 sequence reads: CASSQDTSGSRAGELFF.

V gene TRBV12-3 or TRBV12-4 combines with J gene TRBJ1-6; TCRdb gives TRBD1 as the D gene, but with no DNA this cannot be confirmed. This CDR3 region has 15 residues. CDR3 sequence: CASSLATGGGSPLHF.

The CDR3 spells CSVAERNSGANVLTF. The gene calls are TRBV29-1 and TRBJ2-6. The CDR3 sequence is 15 residues long. The germline V gene has CDR1 SQVTM and CDR2 ANQGSEA.

The chain joins TRBV5-1 to TRBJ2-1; TCRdb selects TRBD2, and the lack of DNA leaves this call unchecked. This CDR3 has 14 residues. Per germline, CDR1 SGHRS and CDR2 YFSETQ. CDR3: CASSFGSGSDEQFF.

The chain employs TRBV20-1 and TRBJ2-3; the TCRdb D gene call, TRBD1, has no DNA to confirm it. From germline, CDR1 is DFQATT and CDR2 SNEGSKA (reference sequence). The CDR3 totals 14 residues. CDR3 sequence: CSAIPRVPTDTQYF.

The V call is TRBV29-1, the J call TRBJ2-2; lacking DNA, the TRBD2 call made by TCRdb goes unchecked. Germline CDR1 reads SQVTM; CDR2 reads ANQGSEA. The CDR3 length is 16 residues. CDR3 protein: CSVEDLGGSNTGELFF.

The chain couples TRBV3-1 to TRBJ1-1; the TRBD1 assignment by TCRdb is unverifiable without DNA. Germline CDR1 LGHDT, CDR2 YNNKEL (reference sequence). This CDR3 is 14 amino acids long. The CDR3 here is CASSPRAQNTEAFF.

The rearrangement uses TRBV27 and TRBJ2-7; without DNA, the TCRdb call of TRBD1 cannot be checked. There are 15 residues in the CDR3. Germline V gives CDR1 MNHEY, CDR2 SMNVEV (reference sequence). This CDR3 is CASSLSVSGTQEQYF.

The genes are TRBV27 and TRBJ2-5; as DNA is missing, the TRBD1 call by TCRdb cannot be tested. The CDR3 length is 13 residues. Germline lookup yields CDR1 MNHEY and CDR2 SMNVEV (reference sequence). The CDR3 region is CASSGQGKETQYF.

This chain connects TRBV12-3 or TRBV12-4 to TRBJ2-1; TCRdb picks TRBD1, but there is no DNA to check that call. The CDR3 consists of 16 residues. The CDR3 loop is CASSPGVKWGDNEQFF.

The chain links TRBV20-1 to TRBJ2-3; the D call from TCRdb, TRBD2, cannot be confirmed without DNA. CDR1 and CDR2 (germline): DFQATT, SNEGSKA (reference sequence). This CDR3 is 16 amino acids long. The CDR3 sequence: CSAFRLAGGPTDTQYF.

This chain joins TRBV7-8 and TRBJ2-1; TCRdb's D call of TRBD2 is untestable without DNA. There are 16 residues in the CDR3. The germline V gene has CDR1 SGHVS and CDR2 FQNEAQ. The CDR3 is CASSLVAGGSLNEQFF.

The chain links TRBV6-5 to TRBJ1-5. The CDR3 is made up of 14 amino acids. Germline V gene lookup returns CDR1 MNHEY and CDR2 SVGAGI. CDR3: CASSTKGLDQPQHF.